This entry features one TCR beta chain sequence. This clone's antigen is unknown. No qualities accompany the bases; no much larger clone lies one base away. The sample comes from a study of PD-1 blockade in classical Hodgkin lymphoma (TCRdb year 2020). The study in broad terms: Nivolumab dosing was 3 mg/kg intravenously every 2 weeks, continuing until either disease progression or unacceptable toxicity. The study used TCR beta sequencing and CyTOF to define a peripheral blood immune signature of response to PD-1 blockade in classical Hodgkin lymphoma.

Explained via the paper, the time point label denotes: cycle 4 day 1 (C4D1), after five to seven weeks of nivolumab. All trial patients had relapsed after autologous stem cell transplantation, with cohorts A, B and C differing in prior brentuximab vedotin exposure. The trial cohort was composed of 56 patients with relapsed/refractory classical Hodgkin lymphoma, for whom complete response, partial response or progressive disease was recorded as best overall response. In the multi-cohort phase II CheckMate 205 trial, trial patients received single-agent nivolumab. An independent review committee assessed best overall response using the 2007 International Working Group response criteria. Trial PBMCs were collected immediately before nivolumab initiation (C1D1) and during therapy at cycle 2 day 1 and cycle 4 day 1. After peripheral blood was drawn into 8 mL Vacutainer Cell Preparation Tubes, PBMCs were isolated by centrifugation and then cryopreserved.

The Qiagen DNeasy kit was used to extract genomic DNA both from unsorted PBMCs and from the negatively selected CD4+ and CD8+ fractions. Amplification of TCR beta CDR3 regions was done by immunoSEQ multiplex PCR with primers that anneal to V and J segments. A synthetic immune receptor repertoire was used to minimize amplification bias, and remaining bias was computationally removed after sequencing. The source study handled its data this way. Custom Python scripts were used to quantify repertoire diversity as the Shannon entropy index. Unsorted, CD4+ and CD8+ repertoires were analyzed separately, except in combined analyses where CD4+ and CD8+ sequences were merged in silico. Clonal expansion was defined as a frequency increase of at least 2-fold after treatment compared with C1D1, and clones undetected at baseline were assigned a pseudocount of 0.5. Singleton clones were defined as clones with 0 or 1 copy at C1D1, and non-singleton clones were defined as clones with 2 or more copies. Clones expanded in unsorted samples were annotated as CD4+, CD8+ or unknown by matching protein sequences in sorted samples from the same patient. Diversity changes from C1D1 to C4D1 were tested in paired samples using Wilcoxon tests. TCRdb carries this immuneACCESS record with in-frame sequences only. Its versions omit some clonotypes, under half of them owing to an unresolved V gene in the studies checked, with the rest unexplained. Clone size and the V and J calls come from that table; the DNA yielded D and trimming. The sample data list about 94,000 clones, and approximately 94% of these were observed just once. The ten largest clones add up to about 2% of the sample.

What the work shows at the level of the full study, not this receptor alone: The study covered only a single clinical trial cohort, and the causes of the repertoire differences, possibly disease activity or prior therapy, were still not defined. CD4+ but not CD8+ TCR diversity rose significantly by C4D1 (p=0.0027 vs p=0.16), most apparent in complete responders (p=0.02). Baseline diversity similar to that of newly diagnosed patients was observed in trial patients achieving complete response, whereas significantly lower diversity was observed in partial responders and progressors. Newly diagnosed patients were reported to have lower baseline TCR diversity than healthy donors, and relapsed/refractory patients were reported to have lower baseline TCR diversity still. Patients starting nivolumab less than 1 year after ASCT had lower diversity and were excluded from later analyses to avoid confounding by immune reconstitution.

From the germline V gene, CDR1 is SQVTM and CDR2 is ANQGSEA. Compared with germline, V lacks 6 bases and J lacks 1 base; bases without a gene match: 9. Its CDR3 holds 15 amino acids, cysteine through phenylalanine. Only CDR3 DNA remains: 45 bases, in frame from the first base. This clonotype originated in a human donor with classical Hodgkin lymphoma. Specimen: peripheral blood mononuclear cells (PBMCs), collected before the fourth cycle of nivolumab. The V and J genes are TRBV29-1 and TRBJ2-3; TRBD1 matches 8 bases in the middle. The CDR3 protein sequence reads: CSVQTSGGGTDTQYF. The DNA sequence is given as TGCAGCGTCCAGACCTCAGGGGGCGGCACAGATACGCAGTATTTT.